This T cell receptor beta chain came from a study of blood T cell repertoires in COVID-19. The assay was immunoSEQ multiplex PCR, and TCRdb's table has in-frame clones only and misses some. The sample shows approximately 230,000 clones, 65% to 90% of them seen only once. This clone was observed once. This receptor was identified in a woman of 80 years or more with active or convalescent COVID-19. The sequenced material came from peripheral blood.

This CDR3 reads CASSQSGTGIPSGNTIYF. The CDR3, as DNA: TGTGCCAGCAGCCAATCAGGGACAGGCATCCCCTCTGGAAACACCATATATTTT. The chain couples TRBV3-1 (or the pseudogene TRBV3-2) to TRBJ1-3; 8 positions agree with TRBD1. Germline V lookup: CDR1 LGHDT, CDR2 YNNKEL (reference sequence). Trimming cost V 2 bases and J 0 bases; bases outside gene matches: 9. The CDR3 extends over 18 amino acids.